Below, 23 T cell receptor beta chains from the same sample are listed, as sequenced in a study of healthy donors' naive CD4 and CD8 T cells. A linear amplification protocol produced the TCR libraries from about 0.45 ug of total RNA. TCRdb ran MiXCR on the reads and lists one entry per CDR3 protein. The table has roughly 200,000 distinct CDR3 sequences, about 70% seen once. Sequenced material: naive CD4+ and CD8+ T cells sorted from blood, pooled from several donors. These receptors all stem from a pool of human donors in good health; the sample pools cells from several healthy donors.

This rearrangement joins TRBV5-1 to TRBJ2-1, with D maybe TRBD2 (7 bases). CDR3 length: 16 amino acids. Germline V gene data show CDR1 as SGHRS and CDR2 as YFSETQ. Trimming shortened V by 4 bases and J by 3 bases, and 17 bases separated the two germline ends. CDR3 in DNA: TGCGCCAGCAGCCCACGGGGGGCTAGCGGCTACAATGAGCAGTTCTTC. This gives the protein CASSPRGASGYNEQFF.

The gene calls are TRBV12-3 or TRBV12-4 and TRBJ1-1; D gene unclear. This CDR3 contains 12 residues. CDR3 protein: CASGESGTEAFF. The CDR3 region has the DNA TGTGCTAGTGGTGAGTCAGGTACTGAAGCTTTCTTT.

V usage is TRBV15 and J usage is TRBJ1-5; TRBD1 matches 11 bases. This CDR3 has 18 amino acids. Unmatched junction bases numbered 10, after V lost 5 bases and J lost 1 base. From germline, CDR1 is LNHNV and CDR2 YYDKDF (reference sequence). CDR3 protein: CATSRAGQGDGSNQPQHF. As DNA, the CDR3 is TGTGCCACCAGCCGAGCGGGACAGGGGGACGGGAGCAATCAGCCCCAGCATTTT.

This clonotype was seen more than once but under ten times. V usage is TRBV5-5 and J usage is TRBJ2-7, with D unresolved. Looked up from germline, CDR1 is SGHKS and CDR2 is YYEKEE (reference sequence). Trimming left V 4 bases short and J 2 bases short, with 13 bases between. This CDR3 has 14 amino acids. The CDR3 DNA reads TGTGCCAGCAGCGCCGTTACTTTACCCTACGAGCAGTACTTC. Protein sequence: CASSAVTLPYEQYF.

This chain connects TRBV12-3 or TRBV12-4 to TRBJ2-7, with TRBD2 identical over 9 bases. This CDR3 has 13 amino acids. The ends lost 5 bases at V and 7 bases at J; junction bases unmatched: 6. In DNA form, the CDR3 reads TGTGCCAGCAGTCGAGGGCTAGCGGGGGAGCAGTACGTC. Translated, it gives CASSRGLAGEQYV.

This clonotype occurred a few times. The CDR3, as DNA: TGTGCCAGTCTCCGGGACAGGGTGCCGTATGGCTACACCTTC. It yields the protein CASLRDRVPYGYTF. The V call is TRBV19, the J call TRBJ1-2; 9 bases fit TRBD1. Trimming at V came to 8 bases and at J to 5 bases, leaving 9 bases not matched to a gene. There are 14 residues in the CDR3. Germline V gene sequence: CDR1 LNHDA, CDR2 SQIVND (reference sequence).

The chain employs TRBV27 and TRBJ1-5, with a weak D call TRBD1 (5 bases). Between the trimmed V and J ends, which lost 0 bases and 6 bases, there was a span of 12 bases. The CDR3 covers 15 residues. Per germline, CDR1 MNHEY and CDR2 SMNVEV (reference sequence). CDR3 sequence: CASSLSKRGGQPQHF. Written as DNA, the CDR3 is TGTGCCAGCAGTTTATCGAAAAGGGGAGGTCAGCCCCAGCATTTT.

The chain links TRBV27 to TRBJ1-5; 8 bases are shared with TRBD1. The CDR3 has 15 residues. CDR1 is MNHEY, CDR2 SMNVEV, per germline (reference sequence). The trim removed 6 bases at V and 7 bases at J, leaving 11 bases unmatched. CDR3 bases: TGTGCCAGCAGCCGATACTCCACAGGGGGACAGCCCCAGCATTTT. It encodes CASSRYSTGGQPQHF.

The rearrangement joins TRBV4-2 to TRBJ2-7; D is possibly TRBD1 (5 bases). Trimming left V 1 base short and J 3 bases short, with 13 bases between. The germline CDR1 and CDR2 sequences are LGHNA and YNFKEQ. This CDR3 is 15 amino acids long. CDR3 sequence (DNA): TGTGCCAGCAGCCAAGCTGATCAGGGATACTACGAGCAGTACTTC. Protein product: CASSQADQGYYEQYF.

This chain uses TRBV20-1 with TRBJ1-1; a possible D gene is TRBD1 (5 bases). This CDR3 contains 12 residues. V lost 8 bases and J lost 1, with 11 bases in between. Germline CDR1 DFQATT, CDR2 SNEGSKA (reference sequence). The chain's CDR3 is CSSRQPNTEAFF. The CDR3 DNA sequence: TGCAGTTCAAGACAGCCGAACACTGAAGCTTTCTTT.

The sample holds a few counts of this clonotype. The chain combines TRBV29-1 with TRBJ2-7; D is uncertain. Looked up from germline, CDR1 is SQVTM and CDR2 is ANQGSEA. The V gene lost 3 bases and the J gene lost 5 bases, with 11 bases spanning the gap. The CDR3 extends over 12 amino acids. In DNA form, the CDR3 reads TGCAGCGTTGACCGTGGTTCTGACGAGCAGTACTTC. This sequence encodes CSVDRGSDEQYF.

CDR3 DNA: TGTGCCAGCAGCTCGAGACTAGCGGGGTTCAATGAGCAGTTCTTC. Translated, it gives CASSSRLAGFNEQFF. This sequence joins TRBV7-6 and TRBJ2-1; 11 nucleotides match TRBD2. This CDR3 contains 15 residues. CDR1 is SGHVS, CDR2 FNYEAQ, per germline. V shed 4 bases, J shed 6 bases, and the junction held 5 bases outside the gene matches.

V usage is TRBV27 and J usage is TRBJ2-3; a weak D match, TRBD1 (6 bases). The V and J ends lost 7 bases and 0 bases respectively, with 8 bases between them. Germline V CDR1 and CDR2: MNHEY, SMNVEV (reference sequence). This CDR3 comprises 13 residues. The CDR3 reads CASNGQSTDTQYF. The CDR3 DNA reads as TGTGCCAGCAATGGACAGAGCACAGATACGCAGTATTTT.

V is TRBV5-1 and J is TRBJ1-1; D is ambiguous. V lost 3 bases and J lost 1, with 7 bases in between. Germline CDR1 SGHRS, CDR2 YFSETQ. The CDR3 extends over 13 amino acids. CDR3 loop: CASSSTTNTEAFF. The CDR3 DNA reads TGCGCCAGCAGCTCCACAACGAACACTGAAGCTTTCTTT.

The genes are TRBV27 and TRBJ1-5, with TRBD1 as a possible D gene (6 bases). V shed 4 bases and J shed 7 bases, with 14 bases lying between them. This CDR3 is 14 amino acids long. From germline, CDR1 is MNHEY and CDR2 SMNVEV (reference sequence). The CDR3 spells CASSWIMTGQPQHF. The CDR3 bases are TGTGCCAGCAGTTGGATAATGACAGGCCAGCCCCAGCATTTT.

This clonotype was counted once. The chain uses TRBV19 and TRBJ2-7; the D is unclear. V was clipped by 6 bases and J by 2 bases, with 14 bases between them. Germline CDR1 is LNHDA and CDR2 is SQIVND (reference sequence). This CDR3 has 14 amino acids. This CDR3 reads CASSARSATYEQYF. The DNA for the CDR3 is TGTGCCAGTAGCGCGAGGTCGGCCACCTACGAGCAGTACTTC.

The V and J genes are TRBV6-2 or TRBV6-3 and TRBJ2-7, with D unresolved. V was pared by 8 bases and J by 9 bases, with 8 bases between. CDR3 length: 9 residues. From germline, CDR1 is MNHEY and CDR2 SVGEGT. The CDR3 spells CASGVGQYF. The CDR3 DNA sequence: TGTGCCAGCGGGGTTGGGCAGTACTTC.

This clonotype is a singleton in its sample. The rearrangement uses TRBV11-2 and TRBJ2-3; D is uncertain. Germline V gene sequence: CDR1 SGHAT, CDR2 FQNNGV. V was shortened by 0 bases and J by 4 bases, with 14 bases between the two germline ends. The CDR3 is 16 residues long. The CDR3 reads CASSLEVTLGADTQYF. CDR3 DNA: TGTGCCAGCAGCTTAGAGGTCACCCTGGGCGCAGATACGCAGTATTTT.

V and J are TRBV19 and TRBJ1-5; unclear D gene. Trimming removed 4 bases from V and 7 bases from J, with 11 bases in between. This CDR3 is 13 amino acids long. Germline values: CDR1 LNHDA, CDR2 SQIVND (reference sequence). Here the CDR3 reads CASSKSPEQPQHF. As DNA, the CDR3 is TGTGCCAGTAGTAAGTCACCAGAACAGCCCCAGCATTTT.

The chain combines TRBV5-6 with TRBJ2-1; 13 bases are shared with TRBD2. Germline CDR1 is SGHDT and CDR2 is YYEEEE. The V gene end was trimmed by 0 bases and the J gene end by 11 bases; junction bases not matched to a gene: 2. The length of the CDR3 is 14 residues. The CDR3 DNA reads as TGTGCCAGCAGCTTGGGACTAGCGGGAGGCAAGCAGTTCTTC. Its translation: CASSLGLAGGKQFF.

The count of this clonotype is one. The chain employs TRBV6-5 and TRBJ2-3, with 9 positions matching TRBD2. Per the germline V gene, CDR1 is MNHEY and CDR2 is SVGAGI. The CDR3 covers 18 residues. Germline trimming cut 6 bases from V and 1 base from J; bases unmatched to any gene: 14. In DNA form, the CDR3 reads TGTGCCAGCAGCTCTCTAGCGGGGTTGGTCGGAGGCACAGATACGCAGTATTTT. As protein: CASSSLAGLVGGTDTQYF.

CDR3 protein: CSVVIAGGYYNEQFF. The CDR3 nucleotides read TGCAGCGTTGTGATAGCGGGAGGGTACTACAATGAGCAGTTCTTC. The chain uses TRBV29-1 and TRBJ2-1, with 11 bases matching TRBD2. With V trimmed by 4 bases and J by 3 bases, 5 bases remained unmatched. The germline CDR1 and CDR2 sequences are SQVTM and ANQGSEA. This CDR3 is 15 amino acids long.

CDR3 coding DNA: TGTGCCAGCAGTTACTCGAGGGAGGTGGAAGCTTTCTTT. Translation: CASSYSREVEAFF. V gene TRBV6-5 combines with J gene TRBJ1-1, with D hard to call. Germline V gives CDR1 MNHEY, CDR2 SVGAGI. CDR3 length: 13 residues. Trimming removed 0 bases at V and 8 bases at J, with 10 bases between.